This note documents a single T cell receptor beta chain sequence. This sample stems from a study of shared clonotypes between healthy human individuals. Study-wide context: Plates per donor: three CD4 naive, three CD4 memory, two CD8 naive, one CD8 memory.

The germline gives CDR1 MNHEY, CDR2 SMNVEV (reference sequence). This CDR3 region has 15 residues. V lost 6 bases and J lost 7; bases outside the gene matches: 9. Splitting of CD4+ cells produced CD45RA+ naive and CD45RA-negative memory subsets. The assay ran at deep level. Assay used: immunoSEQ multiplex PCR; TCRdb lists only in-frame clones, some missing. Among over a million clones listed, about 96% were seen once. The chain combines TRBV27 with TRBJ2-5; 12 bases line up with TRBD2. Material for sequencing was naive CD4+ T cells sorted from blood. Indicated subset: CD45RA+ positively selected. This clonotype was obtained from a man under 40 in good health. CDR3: CASRMTSGGPGTQYF. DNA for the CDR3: TGTGCCAGCAGGATGACTAGCGGGGGCCCCGGGACCCAGTACTTC.